The source of this TCR beta chain is a study of radiation and T cells in renal cell carcinoma. Findings and limits, study-wide: Pretreatment tumor biopsies were lacking, so baseline clonotypes are unknown.

A remark on this clone: Its antigen is unidentified.

As for time point: blood 4 weeks post-SBRT, at nephrectomy. Specified treatment: 15 Gy SBRT to primary tumor, nephrectomy 4 weeks later. Nephrectomy followed 15 Gy stereotactic body radiation by 4 weeks. V was shortened by 6 bases and J by 1 base, with 13 bases between the two germline ends. Per germline, CDR1 SNHLY and CDR2 FYNNEI. This CDR3 comprises 16 residues. TCRdb's copy holds only in-frame clones and misses some; the assay was immunoSEQ multiplex PCR. The profile shows 130,000 to 150,000 clones, roughly 90% of them singletons. This chain uses TRBV2 with TRBJ2-6; D gene ambiguous. The origin of this receptor is a woman in her forties or fifties with renal cell carcinoma. The sequencing used blood, collected from a patient whose treatment included radiotherapy and nephrectomy. The CDR3 sequence is CASSASSRSGANVLTF. The CDR3 DNA follows: TGTGCCAGCAGCGCCTCTTCAAGGTCTGGGGCCAACGTCCTGACTTTC.